This TCR beta chain appears in the sequencing data of a study of T cell responses to AZD1222 COVID-19 vaccine. Study results and limitations: Receipt of two AZD1222 doses was followed by a rise in Spike-specific TCR breadth and depth. Nearly half of unique spike-specific TCRs reportedly avoided B.1.351 and B.1.1.7 mutated regions.

In regard to this clone: The target antigen is unknown.

Clones were read by immunoSEQ multiplex PCR, and TCRdb kept only the in-frame ones, dropping some. This table holds approximately 150,000 clones, 80% to 95% found once. Germline values: CDR1 MNHNS, CDR2 SASEGT. The CDR3 spans 16 residues. V was cut by 4 bases and J by 0 bases, with 13 bases left in between. The TCR comes from an adult who received the AZD1222 COVID-19 vaccine. Sequences were derived from peripheral blood, sampled 28 days after the second AZD1222 dose. The chain couples TRBV6-1 to TRBJ1-3; unclear D gene. DNA of the CDR3: TGTGCCAGCAGTGTTCAAAGAGGGAGCTCTGGAAACACCATATATTTT. This encodes CASSVQRGSSGNTIYF.